A selection of T cell receptor beta chains follows, all from one sample in a study of cytomegalovirus exposure and HLA in healthy donors. Sequenced by immunoSEQ multiplex PCR; TCRdb stores in-frame clones only, minus some. The sample contains about 120,000 clones, about three quarters of which appear only once. Sequenced input: PBMCs. These receptors all stem from a female donor in good health and CMV-seronegative. Both conserved end residues are part of each CDR3. The D gene is left open where the match is weak. Some rows have no size entry. The others give once, few or many, or a class for an expanded clone.

CDR3aa: CSSSSGLAGGLNTGELFF; CDR3nt: TGTTCCAGCAGCTCGGGACTAGCGGGGGGGCTAAACACCGGGGAGCTGTTTTTT; v_gene: TRBV7-9; j_gene: TRBJ2-2; d_gene: TRBD2; abundance: .
CDR3aa: CASSYRQSEQYF; CDR3nt: TGTGCCAGCAGTTACCGACAGAGCGAGCAGTACTTC; v_gene: TRBV6-5; j_gene: TRBJ2-7; d_gene: .; abundance: .
CDR3aa: CASSSGLSGSSPLHF; CDR3nt: TGTGCCAGCAGCTCCGGGTTGTCGGGAAGTTCACCCCTCCACTTT; v_gene: TRBV7-8; j_gene: TRBJ1-6; d_gene: .; abundance: once
CDR3aa: CASTNQGNQPQHF; CDR3nt: TGTGCCAGCACCAATCAGGGGAATCAGCCCCAGCATTTT; v_gene: TRBV21-1; j_gene: TRBJ1-5; d_gene: .; abundance: .
CDR3aa: CASGGGVNNEQFF; CDR3nt: TGCGCCAGTGGCGGGGGCGTTAACAATGAGCAGTTCTTC; v_gene: TRBV4-1; j_gene: TRBJ2-1; d_gene: .; abundance: .
CDR3aa: CASSEGQVVGETQYF; CDR3nt: TGTGCCAGCAGTGAGGGACAGGTAGTAGGTGAGACCCAGTACTTC; v_gene: TRBV2; j_gene: TRBJ2-5; d_gene: TRBD1; abundance: .
CDR3aa: CASSSKSGLNTGELFF; CDR3nt: TGTGCCAGCAGCTCCAAAAGCGGGCTGAACACCGGGGAGCTGTTTTTT; v_gene: TRBV7-8; j_gene: TRBJ2-2; d_gene: .; abundance: .
CDR3aa: CASSSGQGFYNSPLHF; CDR3nt: TGTGCCAGCAGCTCCGGACAGGGCTTTTATAATTCACCCCTCCACTTT; v_gene: TRBV7-9; j_gene: TRBJ1-6; d_gene: TRBD1; abundance: .
CDR3aa: CASSFSAGGVYEQFF; CDR3nt: TGTGCCAGCAGCTTCTCAGCGGGGGGGGTCTATGAGCAGTTCTTC; v_gene: TRBV7-8; j_gene: TRBJ2-1; d_gene: TRBD2; abundance: .
CDR3aa: CASHRASGGSYEQYF; CDR3nt: TGTGCCTCCCACAGGGCTAGCGGGGGCTCCTACGAGCAGTACTTC; v_gene: TRBV28; j_gene: TRBJ2-7; d_gene: TRBD2; abundance: .
CDR3aa: CASSPARQAAEGYTF; CDR3nt: TGTGCCAGCAGCCCTGCCAGACAGGCGGCGGAGGGCTACACCTTC; v_gene: TRBV5-4; j_gene: TRBJ1-2; d_gene: .; abundance: .
CDR3aa: CASPGTWERLCTDTQYF; CDR3nt: TGTGCCAGCCCCGGGACTTGGGAACGTCTTTGCACAGATACGCAGTATTTT; v_gene: TRBV21-1; j_gene: TRBJ2-3; d_gene: .; abundance: once
CDR3aa: CASSEQETQYF; CDR3nt: TGTGCCAGCAGTGAACAGGAGACCCAGTACTTC; v_gene: TRBV2; j_gene: TRBJ2-5; d_gene: .; abundance: few
CDR3aa: CASRGRQGSRGYTF; CDR3nt: TGTGCCAGCAGGGGCCGCCAGGGATCTAGAGGCTACACCTTC; v_gene: TRBV7-9; j_gene: TRBJ1-2; d_gene: .; abundance: few
CDR3aa: CASSFGREIVEKLFF; CDR3nt: TGCGCCAGCAGCTTTGGACGGGAAATAGTTGAAAAACTGTTTTTT; v_gene: TRBV5-1; j_gene: TRBJ1-4; d_gene: .; abundance: .
CDR3aa: CASSLGGQGAWETQYF; CDR3nt: TGCGCCAGCAGCTTGGGTGGACAGGGGGCCTGGGAGACCCAGTACTTC; v_gene: TRBV5-1; j_gene: TRBJ2-5; d_gene: TRBD1; abundance: .